Below are 28 T cell receptor beta chains sequenced from a single sample in a study of CD8+CD57+ T cells in acquired aplastic anemia. The study profiled TCR beta VDJ and CDR3 using genomic DNA as template. TCRdb itself ran the reads through MiXCR, one entry per CDR3 protein. In the table there are around 160,000 distinct CDR3 sequences, more than 45% of which are singletons. CD8+CD57+ cell expansion, shown by flow cytometry, had occurred in the patients selected for sequencing. What was sequenced was sorted CD4+, CD8+, or CD8+CD57+ T cells (not recorded which) from PBMCs. The receptors derive from a human donor with aplastic anemia.

This clonotype was found many times. Sequence at one end of the junction differs from germline and may be a read error. The genes are TRBV19 and TRBJ1-1, with D possibly matching TRBD1 (5 bases). The germline gives CDR1 LNHDA, CDR2 SQIVND (reference sequence). The CDR3 covers 15 residues. The CDR3, as DNA: TGCGGTTCCCTTTCCTCAACAGGCAAGTCCACTGAAGCTTTCTTT. Translation gives CGSLSSTGKSTEAFF.

V is TRBV7-7 and J is TRBJ1-5; D remains unclear. V was clipped by 6 bases and J by 5 bases, with 8 bases between them. Germline V lookup: CDR1 SSHAT, CDR2 FNYEAQ (reference sequence). The CDR3 is 12 residues long. The CDR3 sequence is CASSEEDQPQHF. CDR3 bases: TGTGCCAGCAGTGAAGAAGATCAGCCCCAGCATTTT.

The chain uses TRBV20-1 and TRBJ2-7; D may match TRBD1 or TRBD2 (5 bases each). V was trimmed by 5 bases and J by 6 bases, leaving 20 bases between them. CDR1 DFQATT and CDR2 SNEGSKA come from the germline V gene (reference sequence). This CDR3 is built from 14 residues. The CDR3 DNA reads TGCAGTGCTGCCCCTCGGGACCTACACCCCGAGCAGTACTTC. Amino acid sequence: CSAAPRDLHPEQYF.

The chain combines TRBV29-1 with TRBJ1-2; tentative D call: TRBD1 (6 bases). Germline V lookup: CDR1 SQVTM, CDR2 ANQGSEA. The CDR3 runs 11 residues. The V gene lost 3 bases and the J gene lost 11 bases, with 13 bases spanning the gap. The DNA for the CDR3 is TGCAGCGTTGAGACAGGAGGAGGGTACACCTTC. Its protein product is CSVETGGGYTF.

The chain carries TRBV20-1 and TRBJ1-5, with TRBD1 identical over 7 bases. In germline, CDR1 is DFQATT, CDR2 SNEGSKA (reference sequence). The V segment lost 6 bases and the J segment 4 bases; nucleotides outside the gene matches: 9. This CDR3 has 14 residues. The CDR3 protein is CSARDRGLNQPQHF. The CDR3 DNA sequence: TGCAGTGCCCGGGACAGAGGCCTAAATCAGCCCCAGCATTTT.

In its sample, this clonotype was seen once. The rearrangement uses TRBV24-1 and TRBJ2-5; possibly TRBD1 for D (6 bases). CDR1 KGHDR and CDR2 SFDVKD come from the germline V gene. The CDR3 is 14 amino acids. Trimming pared 4 bases from V and 5 bases from J, leaving 13 bases between. CDR3 amino acids: CATSEGRGWETQYF. CDR3 nucleotides: TGTGCCACCAGTGAAGGCAGGGGTTGGGAGACCCAGTACTTC.

This clonotype was counted between two and nine times. The V call is TRBV30, the J call TRBJ2-7, with TRBD1 as a possible D gene (6 bases). Germline CDR1 and CDR2: GTSNPN and SVGIG (reference sequence). V lost 3 bases to trimming and J lost 2 bases, with 14 bases between them. This CDR3 spans 14 amino acids. In DNA form, the CDR3 reads TGTGCCTGGAGAAACAGGGACCGACCCTACGAGCAGTACTTC. Translated, it gives CAWRNRDRPYEQYF.

This clonotype was detected ten times or more. This chain links TRBV7-6 with TRBJ2-1, with unresolved D. Germline-derived CDR1 and CDR2 are SGHVS and FNYEAQ. Trimming left V 4 bases short and J 10 bases short, with 8 bases between. The CDR3 spans 11 residues. The CDR3 coding sequence is TGTGCCAGCAGCTCCATGGACGAGCAGTTCTTC. Translation: CASSSMDEQFF.

The chain couples TRBV6-5 to TRBJ2-1, with a possible D match to TRBD2 (5 bases). CDR3 length equals 15 residues. CDR1 is MNHEY and CDR2 is SVGAGI in the germline V gene. Trimming cost V 2 bases and J 3 bases, with 11 bases left between them. DNA of the CDR3: TGTGCCAGCAGTTACCAAAGCGGTGACTACAATGAGCAGTTCTTC. This translates into CASSYQSGDYNEQFF.

In its sample, this clonotype was seen once. The chain recombines TRBV29-1 with TRBJ2-1; 11 bases fit TRBD1. There are 14 residues in the CDR3. Unmatched junction bases numbered 9, after V lost 7 bases and J lost 7 bases. Germline values: CDR1 SQVTM, CDR2 ANQGSEA. CDR3 sequence: CSGGDRGIRNEQFF. CDR3 nucleotide sequence: TGCAGCGGGGGGGACAGGGGGATTCGTAATGAGCAGTTCTTC.

This clonotype was detected many times. The chain employs TRBV29-1 and TRBJ1-1; D remains unclear. Trimming took 0 bases from V and 3 from J, leaving 8 bases between them. Germline V gives CDR1 SQVTM, CDR2 ANQGSEA. The CDR3 extends over 13 amino acids. DNA for the CDR3: TGCAGCGTTGAAGAAGGAATTGACACTGAAGCTTTCTTT. Amino acids: CSVEEGIDTEAFF.

The rearrangement joins TRBV11-2 to TRBJ1-5, with a weak D call TRBD1 (6 bases). CDR1 is SGHAT, CDR2 FQNNGV, per germline. Trimming removed 5 bases at V and 7 bases at J, with 21 bases between. The CDR3 covers 16 residues. The CDR3 bases are TGTGCCAGCAGCCCCCGGGGGGCAGGACGAGGGCAGCCCCAGCATTTT. This codes for CASSPRGAGRGQPQHF.

This clonotype showed up many times. The rearrangement links TRBV12-3 or TRBV12-4 to TRBJ1-5; D is unresolved. The V end was cut by 3 bases, the J end by 4 bases, with 13 bases between. This CDR3 is built from 15 residues. The CDR3 DNA is TGTGCCAGCAGTTTTACGGGCTCGGGGAATCAGCCCCAGCATTTT. It encodes CASSFTGSGNQPQHF.

The chain combines TRBV7-3 with TRBJ2-1; 8 bases line up with TRBD2. CDR1 is SGHTA, CDR2 FQGTGA, per germline. V trimming: 5 bases; J trimming: 8 bases; junction bases outside the gene matches: 8. CDR3 size: 14 residues. CDR3 DNA sequence: TGTGCCAGCAGCCCCAATGAAGCGGGAGATGAGCAGTTCTTC. It encodes CASSPNEAGDEQFF.

Ten or more counts support this clonotype. J is TRBJ1-1 and V is TRBV5-1; a possible D gene is TRBD1 (5 bases). Deletions cut 5 bases from V and 0 bases from J, with 17 bases between. The CDR3 is 16 residues long. Germline lookup yields CDR1 SGHRS and CDR2 YFSETQ. The DNA of the CDR3 is TGCGCCAGCAGACCGGGACTGCTTAGTATGAACACTGAAGCTTTCTTT. Encoded protein: CASRPGLLSMNTEAFF. Supplemented by reference TRBV5-1 and TRBJ1-1, the full variable domain reads KAGVTQTPRYLIKTRGQQVTLSCSPISGHRSVSWYQQTPGQGLQFLFEYFSETQRNKGNFPGRFSGRQFSNSRSEMNVSTLELGDSALYLCASRPGLLSMNTEAFFGQGTRLTVV.

The gene calls are TRBV24-1 and TRBJ2-7; 8 bases map to TRBD1. Germline V gene data show CDR1 as KGHDR and CDR2 as SFDVKD. This CDR3 is 14 amino acids long. V lost 2 bases and J lost 5; bases outside the gene matches: 4. In DNA, the CDR3 is TGTGCCACCAGTGATTCGACAGGGGAGCACGAGCAGTACTTC. Its protein product is CATSDSTGEHEQYF.

The rearrangement joins TRBV2 to TRBJ2-1; D gene ambiguous. Germline V gene data show CDR1 as SNHLY and CDR2 as FYNNEI. The ends were cut back, 6 bases at V and 5 bases at J, with 14 bases in the middle. CDR3 length: 14 residues. CDR3 DNA: TGTGCCAGCAGAGAGACCAGTACGAACAATGAGCAGTTCTTC. This gives the protein CASRETSTNNEQFF.

This chain joins TRBV6-1 and TRBJ1-1, with 7 bases matching TRBD1. Per the germline V gene, CDR1 is MNHNS and CDR2 is SASEGT. V shed 6 bases, J shed 6 bases, and the junction held 10 bases outside the gene matches. This CDR3 has 14 residues. The CDR3 protein is CASRVGQGVPEAFF. DNA of the CDR3: TGTGCCAGCAGGGTTGGGCAGGGGGTACCTGAAGCTTTCTTT.

This clonotype was observed many times. This chain connects TRBV19 to TRBJ2-5; D unclear. V was clipped by 3 bases and J by 1 base, with 9 bases between them. Germline V gene sequence: CDR1 LNHDA, CDR2 SQIVND (reference sequence). This CDR3 contains 14 residues. CDR3: CASSIAVVQETQYF. The DNA of the CDR3 is TGTGCCAGTAGTATTGCTGTAGTCCAAGAGACCCAGTACTTC.

Only a few counts were recorded for this clonotype. The rearrangement links TRBV5-1 to TRBJ2-1, with unresolved D. V was shortened by 2 bases and J by 7 bases, with 13 bases between the two germline ends. CDR1 is SGHRS and CDR2 is YFSETQ in the germline V gene. The CDR3 contains 14 residues. CDR3 sequence reads: CASSLGVSTNEQFF. The CDR3 coding sequence is TGCGCCAGCAGCTTAGGCGTTTCTACTAATGAGCAGTTCTTC. Full variable domain (outside the CDR3, taken from reference TRBV5-1 and TRBJ2-1): KAGVTQTPRYLIKTRGQQVTLSCSPISGHRSVSWYQQTPGQGLQFLFEYFSETQRNKGNFPGRFSGRQFSNSRSEMNVSTLELGDSALYLCASSLGVSTNEQFFGPGTRLTVL.

This clonotype was found many times. This chain uses TRBV5-1 with TRBJ2-7; D unclear. The V gene lost 6 bases and the J gene lost 2 bases, with 12 bases spanning the gap. Germline CDR1 SGHRS, CDR2 YFSETQ. The length of the CDR3 is 13 residues. CDR3 in amino acids: CASTRDGAYEQYF. The CDR3 DNA reads TGCGCCAGCACCCGAGACGGAGCCTACGAGCAGTACTTC.

This clonotype was recorded once. CDR3 residues: CSVAITGTGFGYTF. For the CDR3, the DNA is TGCAGCGTTGCGATCACCGGGACAGGGTTCGGCTACACCTTC. The rearrangement uses TRBV29-1 and TRBJ1-2; 9 positions agree with TRBD1. The length of the CDR3 is 14 residues. Germline V CDR1 and CDR2: SQVTM, ANQGSEA. V trimming: 4 bases; J trimming: 8 bases; junction bases outside the gene matches: 11.

This clonotype has a count of ten or more. The chain has TRBV5-8 and TRBJ2-1; D might be TRBD1 or TRBD2, each matching 6 bases. Germline loops: CDR1 SGHTS, CDR2 YDEGEE. With 9 bases removed from V and 7 bases from J, the gap between germline ends came to 17 bases. This CDR3 contains 13 residues. CDR3 protein: CATRPRGQNEQFF. The CDR3 DNA sequence: TGTGCCACCCGTCCCCGGGGGCAGAATGAGCAGTTCTTC. The variable domain in full, completed from reference TRBV5-8 and TRBJ2-1, reads EAGVTQSPTHLIKTRGQQATLRCSPISGHTSVYWYQQALGLGLQFLLWYDEGEERNRGNFPPRFSGRQFPNYSSELNVNALELEDSALYLCATRPRGQNEQFFGPGTRLTVL.

This clonotype was seen repeatedly, ten times or more. The chain is built from TRBV9 and TRBJ2-7; 9 bases match TRBD2. This CDR3 has 13 residues. V shed 5 bases, J shed 7 bases, and the junction held 7 bases outside the gene matches. The germline gives CDR1 SGDLS, CDR2 YYNGEE. The CDR3 reads CASSQDSGREQYF. CDR3 DNA: TGTGCCAGCAGTCAGGATAGCGGGAGAGAGCAGTACTTC.

Remarks on this clonotype: One base away lies a much larger clone, so this may be a sequencing read error. The V call is TRBV11-3, the J call TRBJ2-5; 15 bases agree with TRBD2. Germline V lookup: CDR1 SGHNT, CDR2 YENEEA. This CDR3 is 17 amino acids long. V shed 1 base and J 6 bases; nucleotides not matched to a gene: 6. The CDR3 protein is CASSLGSGLAGGKTQYF. The CDR3 bases are TGTGCCAGCAGCTTAGGTTCGGGACTAGCGGGAGGAAAGACCCAGTACTTC.

This clonotype has only a few counts. The gene calls are TRBV15 and TRBJ2-1; D is possibly TRBD1 or TRBD2 (5 bases each). The CDR3 runs to 14 residues. The germline gives CDR1 LNHNV, CDR2 YYDKDF (reference sequence). The V and J ends lost 1 base and 7 bases respectively, with 11 bases between them. The CDR3 DNA sequence: TGTGCCACCAGCAGAGTAAGGGGAGTGAATGAGCAGTTCTTC. Protein product: CATSRVRGVNEQFF. Full variable domain (rest looked up from reference TRBV15 and TRBJ2-1): DAMVIQNPRYQVTQFGKPVTLSCSQTLNHNVMYWYQQKSSQAPKLLFHYYDKDFNNEADTPDNFQSRRPNTSFCFLDIRSPGLGDTAMYLCATSRVRGVNEQFFGPGTRLTVL.

The chain links TRBV10-1 to TRBJ1-2, with 10 bases that match TRBD1. Germline V gene sequence: CDR1 WNHNN, CDR2 SYGVQD (reference sequence). J lost 6 bases, V lost 8 bases, and 9 bases had no gene match. The CDR3 covers 14 residues. The DNA of the CDR3 is TGCGCCAGCTCTTCCGGGACAGGGGAACATGGCTACACCTTC. Translation: CASSSGTGEHGYTF.

The chain employs TRBV19 and TRBJ2-3; tentative D call: TRBD2 (6 bases). Germline V gene lookup returns CDR1 LNHDA and CDR2 SQIVND (reference sequence). The CDR3 sequence is 14 residues long. The V and J ends lost 5 bases and 0 bases respectively, with 9 bases between them. The DNA of the CDR3 is TGTGCCAGTAGTTGGGAGGTTAGCACAGATACGCAGTATTTT. Protein sequence: CASSWEVSTDTQYF.